The 29 T cell receptor beta chains presented below share a single source sample, sequenced in a study of T cell responses to AZD1222 COVID-19 vaccine. The assay was immunoSEQ multiplex PCR, and TCRdb's table has in-frame clones only and misses some. The sample lists just over 150,000 clones; less than 95% were seen once. Sequenced material: peripheral blood, taken on day 0 of AZD1222 vaccination. The receptors derive from an adult in good health.

The rearrangement joins TRBV5-1 to TRBJ2-7, with a tentative D call TRBD1 (5 bases). V shed 3 bases and J shed 5 bases, with 18 bases lying between them. The length of the CDR3 is 15 residues. Germline assignment: CDR1 SGHRS and CDR2 YFSETQ. CDR3 DNA sequence: TGCGCCAGCAGCTCCGGCCAGGGATGGCCGAACGAGCAGTACTTC. It encodes CASSSGQGWPNEQYF.

This clone was recorded only once. V and J are TRBV7-3 and TRBJ2-5; TRBD2 might be the D (5 bases). CDR3 length: 14 amino acids. In germline, CDR1 is SGHTA, CDR2 FQGTGA. Trimming took 5 bases from V and 4 from J, leaving 14 bases between them. CDR3: CASSPGTVGETQYF. The CDR3 DNA follows: TGTGCCAGCAGCCCGGGAACTGTGGGAGAGACCCAGTACTTC.

This chain connects TRBV27 to TRBJ2-7; D is ambiguous. Germline values: CDR1 MNHEY, CDR2 SMNVEV (reference sequence). V lost 2 bases and J lost 2, with 13 bases in between. The CDR3 contains 15 residues. CDR3 loop: CASSLISAPPYEQYF. The CDR3 DNA sequence: TGTGCCAGCAGTTTAATCAGCGCGCCTCCCTACGAGCAGTACTTC.

The V and J genes are TRBV12-3 or TRBV12-4 and TRBJ2-7, with D unclear. This CDR3 region has 12 residues. Trimming cost V 6 bases and J 0 bases, with 6 bases left between them. The chain's CDR3 is CASSSSSYEQYF. Here the CDR3 DNA reads TGTGCCAGCAGCTCGAGCTCCTACGAGCAGTACTTC.

The rearrangement links TRBV7-4 to TRBJ1-1; TRBD1 aligns across 8 bases. The germline CDR1 and CDR2 sequences are SGHVT and SQSDAQ. CDR3 length: 16 amino acids. J lost 4 bases, V lost 5 bases, and 12 bases had no gene match. CDR3 protein: CASSHRDRSFGTEAFF. Written as DNA, the CDR3 is TGTGCCAGCAGCCACCGGGACAGGTCTTTCGGCACTGAAGCTTTCTTT.

The chain couples TRBV24-1 to TRBJ2-1; D ambiguous. CDR3 length equals 11 residues. Germline V gene lookup returns CDR1 KGHDR and CDR2 SFDVKD. V shed 6 bases and J shed 7 bases, with 6 bases lying between them. The CDR3 sequence: CATSQSNEQFF. In DNA, the CDR3 is TGTGCCACCAGTCAGAGTAATGAGCAGTTCTTC.

This sequence joins TRBV28 and TRBJ1-3, with 7 bases fitting TRBD1. CDR3 length: 15 residues. With 1 base clipped from V and 4 bases from J, the junction kept 4 bases outside the gene matches. Germline V gene lookup returns CDR1 MDHEN and CDR2 SYDVKM. This CDR3 is CASSLSGTAGNTIYF. The CDR3, as DNA: TGTGCCAGCAGTTTATCCGGGACAGCCGGAAACACCATATATTTT.

This chain connects TRBV15 to TRBJ2-2; maybe TRBD1 (6 bases). The CDR3 length is 17 residues. Trimming removed 4 bases at V and 3 bases at J, with 18 bases between. Germline assignment: CDR1 LNHNV and CDR2 YYDKDF (reference sequence). This CDR3 reads CATSTAGTLGYTGELFF. DNA for the CDR3: TGTGCCACCAGCACCGCCGGGACACTAGGATACACCGGGGAGCTGTTTTTT.

The chain links TRBV28 to TRBJ2-1; D is possibly TRBD1 or TRBD2 (5 bases each). The CDR3 contains 15 residues. Germline CDR1 is MDHEN and CDR2 is SYDVKM. With 1 base removed from V and 6 bases from J, the gap between germline ends came to 13 bases. The CDR3 loop is CASSLSPGATNEQFF. CDR3 DNA sequence: TGTGCCAGCAGTTTATCTCCCGGGGCCACCAATGAGCAGTTCTTC. Together with reference TRBV28 and TRBJ2-1, the CDR3 gives the full variable domain: DVKVTQSSRYLVKRTGEKVFLECVQDMDHENMFWYRQDPGLGLRLIYFSYDVKMKEKGDIPEGYSVSREKKERFSLILESASTNQTSMYLCASSLSPGATNEQFFGPGTRLTVL.

This clone was observed a handful of times. This chain joins TRBV28 and TRBJ2-1; 8 bases are shared with TRBD2. The CDR3 has 15 amino acids. J gave up 9 bases and V 5 bases, and 12 bases lay outside the gene matches. Germline lookup yields CDR1 MDHEN and CDR2 SYDVKM. DNA of the CDR3: TGTGCCAGCAGTAAGGCCGGGACTAGGGGCGGTGAGCAGTTCTTC. This sequence encodes CASSKAGTRGGEQFF.

The gene calls are TRBV6-5 and TRBJ2-1; perhaps TRBD2 as D (6 bases). Germline values: CDR1 MNHEY, CDR2 SVGAGI. CDR3 length equals 15 residues. The V and J ends lost 2 bases and 0 bases respectively, with 8 bases between them. The CDR3 loop is CASSYMGGSYNEQFF. CDR3 DNA sequence: TGTGCCAGCAGTTACATGGGGGGCTCCTACAATGAGCAGTTCTTC.

The chain is built from TRBV3-1 (or the pseudogene TRBV3-2) and TRBJ2-1; TRBD2 is a possible D gene (5 bases). V gave up 0 bases and J gave up 8 bases, with 20 bases separating them. The germline V gene encodes CDR1 LGHDT and CDR2 YNNKEL (reference sequence). This CDR3 region has 17 residues. CDR3 nucleotide sequence: TGTGCCAGCAGCCAAGATCCGGCCGCGGGCAGAGTGGATGAGCAGTTCTTC. Protein product: CASSQDPAAGRVDEQFF.

The chain is built from TRBV5-8 and TRBJ1-5, with 9 bases identical to TRBD1. CDR3 length: 15 residues. Germline lookup yields CDR1 SGHTS and CDR2 YDEGEE. The junction had 5 bases not matched to a gene; V was cut back by 4 bases and J by 3 bases. CDR3 loop: CASSPGTGNNQPQHF. CDR3 DNA sequence: TGTGCCAGCAGCCCCGGGACAGGGAACAATCAGCCCCAGCATTTT.

V is TRBV25-1 and J is TRBJ1-6; the D gene is possibly TRBD1 (5 bases). V was shortened by 1 base and J by 7 bases, with 14 bases between the two germline ends. Per germline, CDR1 MGHDK and CDR2 SYGVNS. This CDR3 is built from 16 residues. The CDR3 nucleotides are TGTGCCAGCAGTGAATGGGGGACCGGGCTAAATTCACCCCTCCACTTT. Translation gives CASSEWGTGLNSPLHF. The full variable domain, with the rest looked up from reference TRBV25-1 and TRBJ1-6, is EADIYQTPRYLVIGTGKKITLECSQTMGHDKMYWYQQDPGMELHLIHYSYGVNSTEKGDLSSESTVSRIRTEHFPLTLESARPSHTSQYLCASSEWGTGLNSPLHFGNGTRLTVT.

The chain uses TRBV4-3 and TRBJ1-2; D unresolved. Germline V gene lookup returns CDR1 LGHNA and CDR2 YSLEER. Trimming removed 0 bases at V and 2 bases at J, with 10 bases between. The CDR3 runs to 15 residues. CDR3 sequence reads: CASSQDTEPNYGYTF. Written as DNA, the CDR3 is TGCGCCAGCAGCCAAGATACGGAACCGAACTATGGCTACACCTTC.

The rearrangement links TRBV15 to TRBJ2-1, with TRBD2 matching over 10 bases. CDR3 length: 14 residues. The germline V gene has CDR1 LNHNV and CDR2 YYDKDF (reference sequence). The V and J ends lost 7 bases and 8 bases, in that order; junction bases with no gene match: 8. The CDR3 here is CATTPGLAIDEQFF. CDR3 nucleotides: TGTGCCACCACCCCGGGACTAGCGATCGATGAGCAGTTCTTC.

The chain is built from TRBV7-3 and TRBJ2-3; 10 nucleotides align to TRBD2. The CDR3 extends over 15 amino acids. After removal of 5 bases from V and 6 bases from J, the junction contained 8 bases not matched to a gene. Looked up from germline, CDR1 is SGHTA and CDR2 is FQGTGA. This CDR3 reads CASSHSSGGSDTQYF. CDR3 sequence (DNA): TGTGCCAGCAGCCATAGTAGCGGGGGGAGCGATACGCAGTATTTT.

Note on this clone: The junction shows a germline mismatch at one end, possibly a read error. The V call is TRBV7-9, the J call TRBJ2-5; 11 bases are shared with TRBD2. CDR1 SEHNR and CDR2 FQNEAQ come from the germline V gene (reference sequence). The CDR3 spans 15 residues. CDR3 bases: TGTGCCAGCAGATTAGCGGGAGGGCCATCGCAGACCCAGTACTTC. Translated: CASRLAGGPSQTQYF.

V gene TRBV19 combines with J gene TRBJ1-5; 7 nucleotides agree with TRBD1. CDR3 length equals 16 residues. After removal of 5 bases from V and 0 bases from J, the junction contained 7 bases not matched to a gene. CDR1 is LNHDA, CDR2 SQIVND, per germline (reference sequence). The CDR3, as DNA: TGTGCCAGTAGTGTCCGACAGGGAAATAGCAATCAGCCCCAGCATTTT. It is translated as CASSVRQGNSNQPQHF.

This sequence joins TRBV4-2 and TRBJ2-2; D call uncertain. The V end was cut by 0 bases, the J end by 3 bases, with 8 bases between. This CDR3 has 15 amino acids. The germline V gene encodes CDR1 LGHNA and CDR2 YNFKEQ. The CDR3 DNA is TGTGCCAGCAGCCAAGATAGCCAGTACACCGGGGAGCTGTTTTTT. Its protein product is CASSQDSQYTGELFF.

This chain uses TRBV2 with TRBJ1-5; no firm D call. CDR1 SNHLY and CDR2 FYNNEI come from the germline V gene. Trimming stripped 6 bases from V and 0 bases from J, with 12 bases between. The CDR3 has 15 residues. The CDR3 DNA follows: TGTGCCAGCAGGGGTACACCTAATAGCAATCAGCCCCAGCATTTT. Encoded protein: CASRGTPNSNQPQHF. The full variable domain, in which reference TRBV2 and TRBJ1-5 provide the parts outside the CDR3, is EPEVTQTPSHQVTQMGQEVILRCVPISNHLYFYWYRQILGQKVEFLVSFYNNEISEKSEIFDDQFSVERPDGSNFTLKIRSTKLEDSAMYFCASRGTPNSNQPQHFGDGTRLSIL.

The V and J genes are TRBV7-3 and TRBJ2-3; D is perhaps TRBD1 (5 bases). This CDR3 has 15 residues. Trimming took 5 bases from V and 0 from J, leaving 12 bases between them. CDR1 is SGHTA and CDR2 is FQGTGA in the germline V gene. The chain's CDR3 is CASSTGLFSTDTQYF. In DNA, the CDR3 is TGTGCCAGCAGCACAGGCCTATTTAGCACAGATACGCAGTATTTT. The variable domain in full, with the rest retrieved from reference TRBV7-3 and TRBJ2-3, is GAGVSQTPSNKVTEKGKYVELRCDPISGHTALYWYRQSLGQGPEFLIYFQGTGAADDSGLPNDRFFAVRPEGSVSTLKIQRTERGDSAVYLCASSTGLFSTDTQYFGPGTRLTVL.

The rearrangement uses TRBV12-3 or TRBV12-4 and TRBJ1-4; the D is unclear. V shed 4 bases and J shed 7 bases, with 10 bases lying between them. The CDR3 is made up of 13 amino acids. This CDR3 is CASSSIRGEKLFF. The CDR3 DNA reads as TGTGCCAGCAGTTCGATTCGGGGTGAAAAACTGTTTTTT.

This sequence joins TRBV19 and TRBJ1-2; 8 bases match TRBD1. This CDR3 is 14 amino acids long. Germline V lookup: CDR1 LNHDA, CDR2 SQIVND (reference sequence). V gave up 8 bases and J gave up 8 bases; unmatched junction bases: 13. Written as DNA, the CDR3 is TGTGCCAGTTCTTGGGACAGGAATGTCCGGGGCTACACCTTC. Its translation is CASSWDRNVRGYTF.

This chain connects TRBV14 to TRBJ1-4; 7 bases fit TRBD1. The V segment lost 1 base and the J segment 6 bases; nucleotides outside the gene matches: 5. CDR1 is SGHDN and CDR2 is FVKESK in the germline V gene. This CDR3 spans 15 amino acids. The CDR3 nucleotides are TGTGCCAGCAGCCAAGTTAGGGGGCCCTATGAAAAACTGTTTTTT. Translating gives CASSQVRGPYEKLFF.

This rearrangement joins TRBV7-9 to TRBJ1-2; D is ambiguous. The CDR3 runs to 15 residues. Germline values: CDR1 SEHNR, CDR2 FQNEAQ (reference sequence). V was shortened by 8 bases and J by 8 bases, with 24 bases between the two germline ends. CDR3 DNA: TGTGCCAGCCGCGGCTTAAGAGACAACATAATCGGCTACACCTTC. Protein product: CASRGLRDNIIGYTF.

This chain uses TRBV19 with TRBJ1-5; D is undetermined. The CDR3 extends over 16 amino acids. V lost 3 bases, J lost 5 bases, and 17 bases lay in between. Germline CDR1 LNHDA, CDR2 SQIVND (reference sequence). DNA of the CDR3: TGTGCCAGTAGTATCTTCTTTGTAGGGATGGATCAGCCCCAGCATTTT. Its protein is CASSIFFVGMDQPQHF.

The chain couples TRBV13 to TRBJ2-7, with D perhaps assigned TRBD1 or TRBD2 (7 bases each). The CDR3 is made up of 18 amino acids. Germline V lookup: CDR1 PRHDT, CDR2 FYEKMQ (reference sequence). Trimming took 3 bases from V and 1 from J, leaving 22 bases between them. CDR3 residues: CASSFRGGRSLRSYEQYF. CDR3 bases: TGTGCCAGCAGCTTCAGGGGGGGAAGGTCCCTTAGGTCCTACGAGCAGTACTTC.

The gene calls are TRBV5-5 and TRBJ1-2, with a weak D call TRBD1 (6 bases). The CDR3 sequence is 15 residues long. The germline CDR1 and CDR2 sequences are SGHKS and YYEKEE (reference sequence). V was trimmed by 0 bases and J by 4 bases, leaving 13 bases between them. Here the CDR3 reads CASSLVLGGGYGYTF. Written as DNA, the CDR3 is TGTGCCAGCAGCTTGGTTCTGGGGGGCGGCTATGGCTACACCTTC.